This T cell receptor (beta chain) was identified in a study of T-cell reconstitution after alpha-beta-depleted transplantation in children. This clonotype was detected many times. Unique molecular identifiers were incorporated into the prepared TCRbeta library. TCRdb re-derived calls from the PCR reads in MiXCR, one entry per CDR3 protein. Here the sample spans approximately 500,000 distinct CDR3 sequences, roughly a tenth being singletons. The sequence was collected from a child aged 2 to 10 with inherited bone marrow failure, due to receive a stem cell transplant. The sample consisted of PBMCs, taken before TCRalphabeta/CD19-depleted stem cell transplant.

Written as DNA, the CDR3 is TGTGCCATCACTCCGACCGGGACTAGCGGGATTGATGAGCAGTTCTTC. Its protein product is CAITPTGTSGIDEQFF. V is TRBV10-3 and J is TRBJ2-1; 13 bases are a match to TRBD2. The CDR3 runs 16 residues. The V gene end was trimmed by 7 bases and the J gene end by 8 bases; junction bases not matched to a gene: 11. From germline, CDR1 is ENHRY and CDR2 SYGVKD.